This paragraph reports one T cell receptor (beta chain). Its antigen is currently unknown. The germline CDR1 and CDR2 sequences are ENHRY and SYGVKD. CDR3 length: 15 residues. Trimming removed 6 bases at V and 7 bases at J, with 16 bases between. The investigators isolated CD4+ and CD8+ cells by positive magnetic bead selection and checked their purity by flow cytometry. The table came from immunoSEQ multiplex PCR; TCRdb's copy has only in-frame clones and leaves some out. The data hold approximately 17,000 clones, with just under 80% observed a single time. This specimen belongs to a study of somatic mutations in cytotoxic T cells in rheumatoid arthritis. Study overall: Selected T-cell populations stained with V beta antibodies were isolated by flow sorting to nearly 100% purity; these included V beta1+ cells subjected to TCRB sequencing. Study-wide results and caveats: TRBV07 appeared slightly underrepresented in the rheumatoid arthritis patients. That finding was not adjusted to account for multiple comparisons. Within 8 of 65 patients, the single biggest CD8+ clone made up more than 20% of CD8+ cells.

The chain couples TRBV10-3 to TRBJ1-6; D ambiguous. This receptor was taken from an adult with rheumatoid arthritis. Sequences were obtained from CD8+ T cells sorted from blood. The CDR3 nucleotides read TGTGCCATCAGCGAGGCCGGGTCCCGCAATTCACCCCTCCACTTT. It translates to CAISEAGSRNSPLHF.